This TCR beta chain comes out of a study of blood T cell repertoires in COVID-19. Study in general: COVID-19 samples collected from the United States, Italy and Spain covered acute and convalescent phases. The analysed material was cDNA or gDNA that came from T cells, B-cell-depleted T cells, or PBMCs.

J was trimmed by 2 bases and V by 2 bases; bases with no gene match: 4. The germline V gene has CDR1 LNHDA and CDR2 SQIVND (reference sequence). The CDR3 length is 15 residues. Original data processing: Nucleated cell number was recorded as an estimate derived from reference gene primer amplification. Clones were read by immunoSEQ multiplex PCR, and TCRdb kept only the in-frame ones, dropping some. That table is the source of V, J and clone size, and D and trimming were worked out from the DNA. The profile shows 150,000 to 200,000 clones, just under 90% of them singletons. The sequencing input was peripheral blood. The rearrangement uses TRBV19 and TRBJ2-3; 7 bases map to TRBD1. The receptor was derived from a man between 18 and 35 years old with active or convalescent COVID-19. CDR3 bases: TGTGCCAGTAGTATAAGACAGGGAGCCACAGATACGCAGTATTTT. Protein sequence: CASSIRQGATDTQYF.